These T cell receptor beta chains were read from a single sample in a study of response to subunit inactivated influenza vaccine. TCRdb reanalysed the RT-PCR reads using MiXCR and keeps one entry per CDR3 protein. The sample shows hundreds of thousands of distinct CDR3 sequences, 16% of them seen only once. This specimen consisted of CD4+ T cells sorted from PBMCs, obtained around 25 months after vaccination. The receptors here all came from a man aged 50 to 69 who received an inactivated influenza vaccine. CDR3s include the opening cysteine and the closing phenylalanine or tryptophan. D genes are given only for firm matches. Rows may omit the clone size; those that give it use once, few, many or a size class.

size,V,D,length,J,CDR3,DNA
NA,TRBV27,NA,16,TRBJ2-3,CASSKAGVRVTDTQYF,TGTGCCAGCAGTAAAGCAGGGGTCCGGGTCACAGATACGCAGTATTTT
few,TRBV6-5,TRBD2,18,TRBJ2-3,CASSYSGGRGRGTDTQYF,TGTGCCAGCAGTTACTCGGGCGGGAGGGGCAGGGGCACAGATACGCAGTATTTT
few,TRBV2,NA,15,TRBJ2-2,CASHQGSVNTGELFF,TGTGCCAGCCACCAGGGATCAGTGAACACCGGGGAGCTGTTTTTT
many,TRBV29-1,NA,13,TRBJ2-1,CSARDRGQNEQFF,TGCAGCGCTCGAGATCGGGGGCAGAATGAGCAGTTCTTC
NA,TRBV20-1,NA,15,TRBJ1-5,CSARDYLAPDQPQHF,TGCAGTGCTAGAGATTATTTGGCCCCGGATCAGCCCCAGCATTTT
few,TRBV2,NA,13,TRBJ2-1,CASSPRGLDEQFF,TGTGCCAGCAGTCCGCGTGGGCTAGATGAGCAGTTCTTC
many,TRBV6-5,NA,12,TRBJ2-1,CASGYRSGEQFF,TGTGCCAGCGGGTACAGGAGCGGTGAGCAGTTCTTC
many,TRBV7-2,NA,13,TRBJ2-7,CASSPGGGYEQYF,TGTGCCAGCAGCCCAGGAGGTGGATACGAGCAGTACTTC
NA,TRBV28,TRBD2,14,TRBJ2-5,CASSPPSGQETQYF,TGTGCCAGCAGTCCGCCTAGCGGTCAAGAGACCCAGTACTTC
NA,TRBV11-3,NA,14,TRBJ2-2,CASSLGRSAGELFF,TGTGCCAGCAGCCTCGGACGTTCCGCCGGGGAGCTGTTTTTT
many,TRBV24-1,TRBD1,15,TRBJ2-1,CATSDLGDSYNEQFF,TGTGCCACCAGTGATTTAGGGGACAGCTACAATGAGCAGTTCTTC
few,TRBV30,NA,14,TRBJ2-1,CAWSLSGSYNEQFF,TGTGCCTGGAGTTTAAGTGGGTCCTACAATGAGCAGTTCTTC
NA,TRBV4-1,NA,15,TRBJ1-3,CASSQDTVSGNTIYF,TGCGCCAGCAGCCAAGACACGGTCTCTGGAAACACCATATATTTT
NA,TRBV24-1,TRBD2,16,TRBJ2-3,CATSDPGLGGTDTQYF,TGTGCCACCAGTGACCCGGGACTAGGAGGCACAGATACGCAGTATTTT
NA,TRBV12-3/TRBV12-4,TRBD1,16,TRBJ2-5,CASSPRTGGASETQYF,TGTGCCAGCAGTCCGAGGACAGGGGGCGCATCAGAGACCCAGTACTTC
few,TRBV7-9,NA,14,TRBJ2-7,CASSPMDSRYEQYF,TGTGCCAGCAGCCCGATGGACAGCCGATACGAGCAGTACTTC
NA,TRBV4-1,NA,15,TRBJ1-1,CASSHPQVMNTEAFF,TGCGCCAGCAGCCATCCCCAGGTGATGAACACTGAAGCTTTCTTT
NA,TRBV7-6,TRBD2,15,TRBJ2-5,CASSYHLAGGETQYF,TGTGCCAGCAGTTACCATTTAGCGGGAGGGGAGACCCAGTACTTC
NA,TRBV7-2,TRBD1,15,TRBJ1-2,CASSPRDRAGYGYTF,TGTGCCAGCAGCCCCCGGGACAGGGCGGGCTATGGCTACACCTTC
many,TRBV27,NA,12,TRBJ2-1,CASRRTSNEQFF,TGTGCCAGCAGACGTACAAGCAATGAGCAGTTCTTC
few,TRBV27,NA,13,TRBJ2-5,CASSLNRRETQYF,TGTGCCAGCAGTTTAAACCGCCGGGAGACCCAGTACTTC
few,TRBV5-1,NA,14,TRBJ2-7,CASSLAPASYEQYF,TGCGCCAGCAGCTTGGCTCCAGCGAGCTACGAGCAGTACTTC
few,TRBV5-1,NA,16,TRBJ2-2,CASVESPRAQRGELFF,TGCGCCAGCGTCGAATCCCCCCGGGCACAGAGGGGGGAGCTGTTTTTT
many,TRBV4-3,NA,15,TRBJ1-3,CASSQDAGFGNTIYF,TGCGCCAGCAGCCAAGATGCCGGCTTTGGAAACACCATATATTTT
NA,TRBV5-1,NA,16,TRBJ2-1,CASALSGGSSGNEQFF,TGCGCCAGCGCCCTTTCGGGCGGATCAAGCGGGAATGAGCAGTTCTTC
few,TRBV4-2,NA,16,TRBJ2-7,CASSQEVWGPFYEQYF,TGTGCCAGCAGCCAAGAAGTATGGGGGCCTTTCTACGAGCAGTACTTC
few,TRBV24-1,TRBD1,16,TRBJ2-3,CATSDPGTGVTDTQYF,TGTGCCACCAGTGATCCCGGGACAGGGGTGACAGATACGCAGTATTTT
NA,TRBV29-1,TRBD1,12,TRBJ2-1,CSAGQGYNEQFF,TGCAGCGCTGGACAGGGATACAATGAGCAGTTCTTC
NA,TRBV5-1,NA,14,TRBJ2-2,CASSDRQFTGELFF,TGCGCCAGCAGCGACAGACAGTTCACCGGGGAGCTGTTTTTT
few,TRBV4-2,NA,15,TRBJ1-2,CASSQDSTGPNGYTF,TGTGCCAGCAGCCAGGACTCGACAGGCCCCAATGGCTACACCTTC
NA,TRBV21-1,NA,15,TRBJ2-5,CASSRGLVTQETQYF,TGTGCCAGCAGCAGAGGACTCGTAACACAAGAGACCCAGTACTTC
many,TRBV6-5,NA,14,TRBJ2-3,CASSYTGFTDTQYF,TGTGCCAGCAGTTACACGGGCTTCACAGATACGCAGTATTTT
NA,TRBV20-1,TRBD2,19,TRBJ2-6,CSATTTSRRRGSGANVLTF,TGCAGTGCTACTACGACTAGCCGAAGGAGAGGCTCTGGGGCCAACGTCCTGACTTTC
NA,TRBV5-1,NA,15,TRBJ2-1,CASSLQALGVNEQFF,TGCGCCAGCAGCTTGCAGGCCCTCGGGGTGAATGAGCAGTTCTTC
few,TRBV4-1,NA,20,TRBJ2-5,CASSQVGLGFARLGQETQYF,TGCGCCAGCAGCCAAGTTGGTCTCGGGTTTGCTCGCTTAGGGCAAGAGACCCAGTACTTC
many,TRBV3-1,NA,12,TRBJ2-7,CASSQNLREQYF,TGTGCCAGCAGCCAGAACCTCAGAGAGCAGTACTTC
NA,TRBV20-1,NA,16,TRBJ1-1,CSARNTGSLVHTEAFF,TGCAGTGCTAGAAATACGGGGTCCCTCGTACACACTGAAGCTTTCTTT
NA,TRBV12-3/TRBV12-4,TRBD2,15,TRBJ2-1,CASTLLAGGLNEQFF,TGTGCCAGCACCCTTCTAGCGGGGGGGCTTAATGAGCAGTTCTTC
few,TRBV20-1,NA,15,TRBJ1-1,CSAPPGQLPNTEAFF,TGCAGTGCCCCCCCCGGGCAGCTTCCGAACACTGAAGCTTTCTTT
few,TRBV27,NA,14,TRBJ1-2,CASSVFRGEGGYTF,TGTGCCAGCAGTGTTTTCAGGGGCGAAGGAGGCTACACCTTC
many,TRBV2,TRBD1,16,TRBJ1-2,CASMTVGRGLAYGYTF,TGTGCCAGCATGACAGTGGGCAGGGGGCTGGCCTATGGCTACACCTTC
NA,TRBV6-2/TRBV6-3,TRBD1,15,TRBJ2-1,CASRVQGITGNEQFF,TGTGCCAGCAGGGTACAGGGGATCACGGGCAATGAGCAGTTCTTC
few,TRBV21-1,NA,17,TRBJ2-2,CASSKLEQGGNTGELFF,TGTGCCAGCAGCAAACTTGAACAGGGAGGAAACACCGGGGAGCTGTTTTTT
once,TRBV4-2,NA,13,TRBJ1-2,CASSQETREGYTF,TGTGCCAGCAGCCAAGAGACACGGGAAGGCTACACCTTC
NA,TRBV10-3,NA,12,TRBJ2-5,CAISQGQETQYF,TGTGCCATCAGTCAAGGGCAAGAGACCCAGTACTTC
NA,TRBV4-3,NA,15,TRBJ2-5,CASSQGLQGGETQYF,TGCGCCAGCAGCCAAGGTCTTCAGGGGGGGGAGACCCAGTACTTC
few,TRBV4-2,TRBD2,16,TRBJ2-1,CASSQPGTSGYNEQFF,TGTGCCAGCAGCCAACCCGGGACTAGCGGATACAATGAGCAGTTCTTC
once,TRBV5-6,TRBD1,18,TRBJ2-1,CASSLLFGAGGTDNEQFF,TGTGCCAGCAGCCTCCTTTTCGGGGCAGGGGGCACAGACAATGAGCAGTTCTTC
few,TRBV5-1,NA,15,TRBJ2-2,CASRAGRLNTGELFF,TGCGCCAGCAGGGCGGGACGACTGAACACCGGGGAGCTGTTTTTT
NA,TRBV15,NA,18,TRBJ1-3,CATSREGSTGGQGNTIYF,TGTGCCACCAGCAGAGAGGGGTCGACCGGGGGGCAAGGAAACACCATATATTTT
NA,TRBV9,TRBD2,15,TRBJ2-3,CASSGGGLAGDTQYF,TGTGCCAGCAGCGGTGGAGGACTAGCGGGCGATACGCAGTATTTT
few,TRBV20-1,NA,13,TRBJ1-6,CSAARGHNSPLHF,TGCAGTGCCGCAAGGGGACATAATTCACCCCTCCACTTT
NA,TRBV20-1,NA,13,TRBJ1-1,CSAPRKMNTEAFF,TGCAGTGCTCCCAGAAAAATGAACACTGAAGCTTTCTTT
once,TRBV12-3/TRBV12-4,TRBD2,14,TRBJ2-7,CASSKASGSYEQYF,TGTGCCAGCAGTAAAGCTAGCGGCTCCTACGAGCAGTACTTC
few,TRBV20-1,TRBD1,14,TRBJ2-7,CSAPGQIRSYEQYF,TGCAGTGCTCCGGGACAGATTCGCTCCTACGAGCAGTACTTC
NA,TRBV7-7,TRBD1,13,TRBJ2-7,CASSPGRQGRLYF,TGTGCCAGCAGCCCAGGACGACAGGGACGATTGTACTTC
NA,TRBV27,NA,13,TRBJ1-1,CASSLGRQTEAFF,TGTGCCAGCAGTTTAGGACGGCAAACTGAAGCTTTCTTT